The rows below give T cell receptor beta chains drawn from one sample of a study of T-cell reconstitution after alpha-beta-depleted transplantation in children. TCRdb used MiXCR to reprocess the PCR reads, holding one entry per CDR3 protein. The table shows a few hundred thousand distinct CDR3 sequences, with approximately 9.7% occurring only once. This specimen consisted of PBMCs from the stem cell graft donor, obtained from the stem cell graft. These receptors all come from a human donor who donated a stem cell graft to a child with SCID. The CDR3 runs from the conserved cysteine through the conserved F or W. The D gene is left open where the match is weak. Clone size appears in some rows only: once, few, many, or a class for an expanded clone.

V,size,D,J,DNA,CDR3
TRBV24-1,-,-,TRBJ2-2,TGTGCCACCAGTGATTCTGCAGATAACACCGGGGAGCTGTTTTTT,CATSDSADNTGELFF
TRBV7-9,-,-,TRBJ2-2,TGTGCCAGCAGGGACGACAGGACGAACACCGGGGAGCTGTTTTTT,CASRDDRTNTGELFF
TRBV7-2,many,-,TRBJ1-2,TGTGCCAGCAGCTTAGACCAGGGCTCCTACTATGGCTACACCTTC,CASSLDQGSYYGYTF
TRBV5-1,many,-,TRBJ2-1,TGCGCCAGCAGCTTTGGCTTAATCCAGGGGCATGAGCAGTTCTTC,CASSFGLIQGHEQFF
TRBV15,many,-,TRBJ1-5,TGTGCCACCAGCAGCTCGAATCAGCCCCAGCATTTT,CATSSSNQPQHF
TRBV6-2/TRBV6-3,many,-,TRBJ1-1,TGTGCCAGCAGTTTCGAGGCTACCCTTTACACTGAAGCTTTCTTT,CASSFEATLYTEAFF
TRBV5-1,many,TRBD1,TRBJ2-7,TGCGCCACTGGACAGGGGCCCCTCTACGAGCAGTACTTC,CATGQGPLYEQYF
TRBV2,-,-,TRBJ2-7,TGTGCCAGCCACAGGGAGGCCTACGAGCAGTACTTC,CASHREAYEQYF
TRBV19,many,-,TRBJ2-7,TGTGCCAGTAGTAGCCGGGACTGGTCCTACGAGCAGTACTTC,CASSSRDWSYEQYF
TRBV29-1,many,TRBD1,TRBJ1-1,TGCAGCGTTGAAGATGTAGGGGGCAGCGCTGAAGCTTTCTTT,CSVEDVGGSAEAFF
TRBV5-1,many,TRBD1,TRBJ2-1,TGCGCCAGCAGCTTGTTCGGGACAGGGGACAATGAGCAGTTCTTC,CASSLFGTGDNEQFF
TRBV20-1,many,-,TRBJ2-3,TGCAGTGCTAGAGATGGGCGGGGTCGCACAGATACGCAGTATTTT,CSARDGRGRTDTQYF
TRBV7-9,many,TRBD1,TRBJ1-3,TGTGCCAGCAGCATCCAGGGGGCTCGAAACACCATATATTTT,CASSIQGARNTIYF
TRBV5-1,many,-,TRBJ1-2,TGCGCCAGCAGGACTTGGGCAGGATCCCTGCCTAACTATGGCTACACCTTC,CASRTWAGSLPNYGYTF
TRBV28,many,-,TRBJ2-7,TGTGCCAGCAGTTCCGGCCACGAGCAGTACTTC,CASSSGHEQYF
TRBV3-1,many,-,TRBJ2-1,TGTGCCAGCAGCCGGGGGGGGCATGAGCAGTTCTTC,CASSRGGHEQFF
TRBV5-1,few,-,TRBJ1-1,TGCGCCAGCAGCTTGGTTGCGGGTCCCCGGTCTGAAGCTTTCTTT,CASSLVAGPRSEAFF
TRBV7-2,many,-,TRBJ2-4,TGTGCCAGCAGCGACTTGGGAGTAGCCAAAAACATTCAGTACTTC,CASSDLGVAKNIQYF
TRBV4-2,few,-,TRBJ2-7,TGTGCCAGCAGCCGTGGGTTGAGAGAGCAGTACTTC,CASSRGLREQYF
TRBV4-1,many,-,TRBJ1-5,TGCGCCAGCAGTCCACAGGGATATAGCAATCAGCCCCAGCATTTT,CASSPQGYSNQPQHF
TRBV4-2,once,-,TRBJ2-1,TGTGCCAGCAGCCAAGCGGATAGGACTCGTGGGTTCTTC,CASSQADRTRGFF
TRBV15,many,TRBD1,TRBJ1-2,TGTGCCACCAGCAGAGATCCCCGGGACAGTCGTTATGGCTACACCTTC,CATSRDPRDSRYGYTF
TRBV29-1,few,TRBD1,TRBJ2-1,TGCAGCGTTGAAGATGCGGAACCGGGACAGGGGATCGATGAGCAGTTCTTC,CSVEDAEPGQGIDEQFF
TRBV7-9,few,-,TRBJ1-2,TGTGCCAGCAGCCCCGAGCCCTATGGCTACACCTTC,CASSPEPYGYTF
TRBV12-3/TRBV12-4,-,-,TRBJ2-3,TGTGCCAGCAGTTTAGACGATACGCAGTATTTT,CASSLDDTQYF
TRBV2,-,TRBD1,TRBJ2-5,TGTGCCAGCTCTGGACAGGCCCAAGAGACCCAGTACTTC,CASSGQAQETQYF
TRBV19,few,-,TRBJ1-5,TGTGCCAGTAGTAAGGTATATAGCAATCAGCCCCAGCATTTT,CASSKVYSNQPQHF